This T cell receptor beta chain was sequenced in a study of CD8 T cells in ankylosing spondylitis. Study-level findings and limits: Blood from ankylosing spondylitis patients appeared to carry a characteristic roughly 8-variant TCR beta motif. Researchers reportedly found disease-linked clones significantly enriched in matched ankylosing spondylitis synovial fluid. Earlier literature documents some of the motif variants in reactive arthritis synovial fluid and blood.

This clonotype occurred a few times. The antigen is not known. The CDR3 extends over 16 amino acids. The V gene lost 2 bases and the J gene lost 1 base, with 14 bases spanning the gap. Germline V lookup: CDR1 DFQATT, CDR2 SNEGSKA (reference sequence). Each CDR3 protein gets one entry after TCRdb re-called the 5' RACE reads with MiXCR. The data show over 700,000 distinct CDR3 sequences, 15% to 20% seen once. The chain uses TRBV20-1 and TRBJ2-2, with D possibly TRBD2 on 5 matching bases. The sequenced material came from blood, either unsorted or a sorted T cell fraction (not recorded which). The receptor comes from a male donor with ankylosing spondylitis. This chain's CDR3 is CSARPFTSGNTGELFF. DNA of the CDR3: TGCAGTGCTAGACCCTTCACTAGTGGGAACACCGGGGAGCTGTTTTTT.